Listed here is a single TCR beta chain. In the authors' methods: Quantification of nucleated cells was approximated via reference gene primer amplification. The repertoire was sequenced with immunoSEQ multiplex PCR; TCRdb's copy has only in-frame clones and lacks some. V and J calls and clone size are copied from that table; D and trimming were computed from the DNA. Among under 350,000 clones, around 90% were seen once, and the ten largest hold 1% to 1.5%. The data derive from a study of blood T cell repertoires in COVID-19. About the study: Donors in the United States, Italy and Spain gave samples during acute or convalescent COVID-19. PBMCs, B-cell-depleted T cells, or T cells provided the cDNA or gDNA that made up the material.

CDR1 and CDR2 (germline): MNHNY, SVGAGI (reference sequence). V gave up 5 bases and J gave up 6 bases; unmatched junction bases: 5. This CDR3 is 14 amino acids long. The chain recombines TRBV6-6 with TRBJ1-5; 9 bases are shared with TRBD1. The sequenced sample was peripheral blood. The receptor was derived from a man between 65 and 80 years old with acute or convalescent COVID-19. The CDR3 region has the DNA TGTGCCAGCAGTCCCGACAGGGGGGCTCAGCCCCAGCATTTT. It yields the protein CASSPDRGAQPQHF.